This is a list of T cell receptor beta chains from one sample in a study of PD-L1 blockade in urothelial cancer. TCRdb's table, derived via immunoSEQ multiplex PCR, lists solely in-frame clones and lacks some. Found here are under 70,000 clones, 70% to 90% of them singletons; the top ten hold roughly 1.5%. The sequencing used PBMCs, collected around atezolizumab (anti-PD-L1) treatment. The receptors were gathered from a man between 65 and 85 years old with urothelial cancer. Both conserved end residues are part of each CDR3. The order of the fields is V gene, D gene, J gene, clone size, CDR3 DNA, CDR3 protein. A D gene is named only where the DNA matches it firmly. The size entry is marked missing in some rows and otherwise reads once, few, many or a size class.

v_call: TRBV6-5; d_call: NA; j_call: TRBJ2-3; clone_size: NA; cdr3_nt: TGTGCCAGCAGCAGGGGCCCAGGGGGGGATACGCAGTATTTT; cdr3_aa: CASSRGPGGDTQYF
v_call: TRBV2; d_call: TRBD2; j_call: TRBJ2-1; clone_size: NA; cdr3_nt: TGTGCCAGCAGTGAAAAATCGGCGGGAGGGACCTTACGAGAGCAGTTCTTC; cdr3_aa: CASSEKSAGGTLREQFF
v_call: TRBV5-6; d_call: NA; j_call: TRBJ1-6; clone_size: NA; cdr3_nt: TGTGCCAGCAGCTCTGGACTCGAGATGATTTCACCCCTCCACTTT; cdr3_aa: CASSSGLEMISPLHF
v_call: TRBV7-9; d_call: NA; j_call: TRBJ1-2; clone_size: NA; cdr3_nt: TGTGCCAGCACCACCCCGAGAGCGAAAGCTAACTATGGCTACACCTTC; cdr3_aa: CASTTPRAKANYGYTF
v_call: TRBV6-6; d_call: TRBD1; j_call: TRBJ1-2; clone_size: NA; cdr3_nt: TGTGCCAGCAGTACCCTGGACAGGGGGGCGTATGGCTACACCTTC; cdr3_aa: CASSTLDRGAYGYTF
v_call: TRBV7-2; d_call: NA; j_call: TRBJ2-1; clone_size: NA; cdr3_nt: TGTGCCAGCAGATTCTCACGGGAGCAGTACAATGAGCAGTTCTTC; cdr3_aa: CASRFSREQYNEQFF
v_call: TRBV6-5; d_call: NA; j_call: TRBJ2-7; clone_size: NA; cdr3_nt: TGTGCCAGCAGTTCCCTCTATGCCGGAGAGGCCTACGAGCAGTACTTC; cdr3_aa: CASSSLYAGEAYEQYF
v_call: TRBV27; d_call: TRBD1; j_call: TRBJ2-1; clone_size: NA; cdr3_nt: TGTGCCAGCAGTTGGACAGGGGGCACCTACAATGAGCAGTTCTTC; cdr3_aa: CASSWTGGTYNEQFF
v_call: TRBV7-9; d_call: NA; j_call: TRBJ1-4; clone_size: NA; cdr3_nt: TGTGCCAGCAGCTCTATTCTTAATGAAAAACTGTTTTTT; cdr3_aa: CASSSILNEKLFF
v_call: TRBV5-8; d_call: NA; j_call: TRBJ1-5; clone_size: NA; cdr3_nt: TGTGCCAGCAGCTTGGTGGAGGGGCTTTATAGCAATCAGCCCCAGCATTTT; cdr3_aa: CASSLVEGLYSNQPQHF
v_call: TRBV28; d_call: TRBD1; j_call: TRBJ2-3; clone_size: NA; cdr3_nt: TGTGCCAGCAGATGGGGACAGGGAGGCACAGATACGCAGTATTTT; cdr3_aa: CASRWGQGGTDTQYF
v_call: TRBV10-3; d_call: NA; j_call: TRBJ1-5; clone_size: NA; cdr3_nt: TGTGCCATCAGTGACGAGAGGGAACAGCCCCAGCATTTT; cdr3_aa: CAISDEREQPQHF
v_call: TRBV2; d_call: NA; j_call: TRBJ1-1; clone_size: NA; cdr3_nt: TGTGCCAGCAGTGAGTATGGGACAACTAACACTGAAGCTTTCTTT; cdr3_aa: CASSEYGTTNTEAFF
v_call: TRBV5-1; d_call: TRBD1; j_call: TRBJ1-2; clone_size: NA; cdr3_nt: TGCGCCAGCAGCACTGAGGGACAGGGACTAAACTATGGCTACACCTTC; cdr3_aa: CASSTEGQGLNYGYTF
v_call: TRBV19; d_call: NA; j_call: TRBJ2-1; clone_size: NA; cdr3_nt: TGTGCCAGTAGTATAGCCCTACAGAAGCCCTACAATGAGCAGTTCTTC; cdr3_aa: CASSIALQKPYNEQFF
v_call: TRBV29-1; d_call: TRBD1; j_call: TRBJ2-7; clone_size: NA; cdr3_nt: TGCAGCATCGGGACAGGGAGTTACGAGCAGTACTTC; cdr3_aa: CSIGTGSYEQYF
v_call: TRBV30; d_call: NA; j_call: TRBJ1-1; clone_size: NA; cdr3_nt: TGTGCCTGGAGTGGGGGGGAGACACCGAACACTGAAGCTTTCTTT; cdr3_aa: CAWSGGETPNTEAFF
v_call: TRBV9; d_call: NA; j_call: TRBJ1-5; clone_size: NA; cdr3_nt: TGTGCCAGCAGCGTAGACCCCACAGGGTGGGAGCCCCAGCATTTT; cdr3_aa: CASSVDPTGWEPQHF
v_call: TRBV29-1; d_call: NA; j_call: TRBJ2-1; clone_size: NA; cdr3_nt: TGCAGCGTTGAGGAGAATGAGCAGTTCTTC; cdr3_aa: CSVEENEQFF
v_call: TRBV29-1; d_call: TRBD2; j_call: TRBJ2-7; clone_size: NA; cdr3_nt: TGCAGCGTTGAGTCCACGGGACTAGTGTACGAGCAGTACTTC; cdr3_aa: CSVESTGLVYEQYF
v_call: TRBV7-6; d_call: NA; j_call: TRBJ2-3; clone_size: NA; cdr3_nt: TGTGCCAGCAGCTTCGTGGAGGGCACAGATACGCAGTATTTT; cdr3_aa: CASSFVEGTDTQYF
v_call: TRBV28; d_call: TRBD1; j_call: TRBJ2-3; clone_size: NA; cdr3_nt: TGTGCCAGCAGTTTCCAAACAGGGGGTGGCACAGATACGCAGTATTTT; cdr3_aa: CASSFQTGGGTDTQYF
v_call: TRBV10-2; d_call: TRBD2; j_call: TRBJ2-3; clone_size: once; cdr3_nt: TGCGCCAGCAGTGGGGTAGCGGGATCGGATACGCAGTATTTT; cdr3_aa: CASSGVAGSDTQYF
v_call: TRBV6-5; d_call: NA; j_call: TRBJ1-5; clone_size: NA; cdr3_nt: TGTGCCAGCAGTTACTCCAGGGGTCGTTACCAGCCCCAGCATTTT; cdr3_aa: CASSYSRGRYQPQHF
v_call: TRBV27; d_call: NA; j_call: TRBJ1-1; clone_size: NA; cdr3_nt: TGTGCCAGCAGTTCTGTGAGGACTGAAGCTTTCTTT; cdr3_aa: CASSSVRTEAFF
v_call: TRBV14; d_call: NA; j_call: TRBJ1-1; clone_size: NA; cdr3_nt: TGTGCCAGCAGCTGGACAGTGAACACTGAAGCTTTCTTT; cdr3_aa: CASSWTVNTEAFF
v_call: TRBV11-3; d_call: NA; j_call: TRBJ1-1; clone_size: NA; cdr3_nt: TGTGCCAGCAGCAAGACGGACGCGGGAGAAGCTTTCTTT; cdr3_aa: CASSKTDAGEAFF
v_call: TRBV6-6; d_call: NA; j_call: TRBJ2-7; clone_size: once; cdr3_nt: TGTGCCAGCAGCGTAGGAGGGGACGAGCAGTACTTC; cdr3_aa: CASSVGGDEQYF
v_call: TRBV25-1; d_call: NA; j_call: TRBJ2-5; clone_size: NA; cdr3_nt: TGTGCCAGCAGGGCAGGGGGGCAAGAGACCCAGTACTTC; cdr3_aa: CASRAGGQETQYF
v_call: TRBV9; d_call: NA; j_call: TRBJ1-5; clone_size: few; cdr3_nt: TGTGCCAGCAGCCTTCAAGGACACAGCAATCAGCCCCAGCATTTT; cdr3_aa: CASSLQGHSNQPQHF
v_call: TRBV10-3; d_call: NA; j_call: TRBJ2-5; clone_size: NA; cdr3_nt: TGTGCCATCAGTGAGCGGGCAGGGCCGAAACAAGAGACCCAGTACTTC; cdr3_aa: CAISERAGPKQETQYF
v_call: TRBV5-6; d_call: TRBD1; j_call: TRBJ1-4; clone_size: NA; cdr3_nt: TGTGCCAGCAGCTTGGGTATGGGGACAGGTAAACTGTTTTTT; cdr3_aa: CASSLGMGTGKLFF
v_call: TRBV5-5; d_call: NA; j_call: TRBJ1-5; clone_size: NA; cdr3_nt: TGTGCCAGCGACCCAGGGTTCGGCGGCAATCAGCCCCAGCATTTT; cdr3_aa: CASDPGFGGNQPQHF
v_call: TRBV9; d_call: NA; j_call: TRBJ2-7; clone_size: NA; cdr3_nt: TGTGCCAGCAGCGTAGGCCCCGGAGCCGCCTACGAGCAGTACTTC; cdr3_aa: CASSVGPGAAYEQYF
v_call: TRBV19; d_call: NA; j_call: TRBJ2-1; clone_size: NA; cdr3_nt: TGTGCCAGTAGTAGGGGACAAATATTCAATGAGCAGTTCTTC; cdr3_aa: CASSRGQIFNEQFF
v_call: TRBV4-1; d_call: NA; j_call: TRBJ2-1; clone_size: NA; cdr3_nt: TGCGCCAGCAGCCAAGATACGGGGGAGGGGGGAAATGAGCAGTTCTTC; cdr3_aa: CASSQDTGEGGNEQFF
v_call: TRBV12-5; d_call: NA; j_call: TRBJ2-3; clone_size: NA; cdr3_nt: TGTGCTAGTGGTCCACAGGGTTCTGGGGGCACAGATACGCAGTATTTT; cdr3_aa: CASGPQGSGGTDTQYF
v_call: TRBV13; d_call: NA; j_call: TRBJ2-7; clone_size: few; cdr3_nt: TGTGCCAGCAGCCGAGAGAGTGTTGGCGAGCAGTACTTC; cdr3_aa: CASSRESVGEQYF
v_call: TRBV19; d_call: NA; j_call: TRBJ1-2; clone_size: few; cdr3_nt: TGTGCCAGTAAGGAGGGAAGCAACTATGGCTACACCTTC; cdr3_aa: CASKEGSNYGYTF
v_call: TRBV4-3; d_call: NA; j_call: TRBJ2-3; clone_size: NA; cdr3_nt: TGCGCCAGCAGCCAAGATTCGGGAGCGGCTACGCAGTATTTT; cdr3_aa: CASSQDSGAATQYF
v_call: TRBV2; d_call: NA; j_call: TRBJ2-7; clone_size: NA; cdr3_nt: TGTGCCAGCAACAGGGGGGGTTACGAGCAGTACTTC; cdr3_aa: CASNRGGYEQYF
v_call: TRBV4-1; d_call: TRBD2; j_call: TRBJ2-1; clone_size: NA; cdr3_nt: TGCGCCAGCAGCCAAGATTTATCTAGCGGGAGGTTGGTGGATGAGCAGTTCTTC; cdr3_aa: CASSQDLSSGRLVDEQFF
v_call: TRBV15; d_call: TRBD2; j_call: TRBJ2-1; clone_size: NA; cdr3_nt: TGTGCCACCAGCAGGGAGATCGGACTAGCGGGGTACAATGAGCAGTTCTTC; cdr3_aa: CATSREIGLAGYNEQFF
v_call: TRBV4-2; d_call: NA; j_call: TRBJ2-1; clone_size: NA; cdr3_nt: TGTGCCAGCAGCGTTCAGCAGGCTACCTATTACAATGAGCAGTTCTTC; cdr3_aa: CASSVQQATYYNEQFF
v_call: TRBV5-6; d_call: TRBD1; j_call: TRBJ2-1; clone_size: NA; cdr3_nt: TGTGCCAGCAGCTCTATACAGGGGAGCTCCTACAATGAGCAGTTCTTC; cdr3_aa: CASSSIQGSSYNEQFF
v_call: TRBV7-2; d_call: TRBD2; j_call: TRBJ2-2; clone_size: once; cdr3_nt: TGTGCCAGCAGCTTATTAGCGGGAGGGGACACCGGGGAGCTGTTTTTT; cdr3_aa: CASSLLAGGDTGELFF